Listed here is a single T cell receptor (beta chain). What it recognizes is unknown. The entry originates in a study of T cells in tuberculosis. Looking at the study overall: A South African cohort included IGRA-negative adolescents, latently infected IGRA-positive adolescents and adults with active tuberculosis.

Findings of the study overall: Selection depended on which cryopreserved specimens were available. Smaller distances to GMM-specific TCRs suggested their expansion in active tuberculosis. Active tuberculosis patients had shorter CDR3-alpha; the beta difference was nonsignificant.

The germline gives CDR1 MDHEN, CDR2 SYDVKM. V shed 10 bases, J shed 0 bases, and the junction held 17 bases outside the gene matches. The CDR3 runs to 18 residues. Time point defined: new active TB diagnosis, blood taken before or within 7 days of starting treatment. Profiled with immunoSEQ multiplex PCR; TCRdb holds only in-frame clones, not every one. The table has around 33,000 clones, 93% seen once. This specimen consisted of PBMCs, obtained at tuberculosis diagnosis. This rearrangement joins TRBV28 to TRBJ2-7, with 11 bases that match TRBD2. This TCR was recovered from an adult with tuberculosis. CDR3 bases: TGTGCCACCCATCGAGGGGGGCGAACTAGCGGGGGCTCCTACGAGCAGTACTTC. Translation gives CATHRGGRTSGGSYEQYF. The whole variable domain, filled in from reference TRBV28 and TRBJ2-7, reads DVKVTQSSRYLVKRTGEKVFLECVQDMDHENMFWYRQDPGLGLRLIYFSYDVKMKEKGDIPEGYSVSREKKERFSLILESASTNQTSMYLCATHRGGRTSGGSYEQYFGPGTRLTVT.